These 28 T cell receptor beta chains were all obtained from the same sample, sequenced in a study of CD8 T cells in Susac syndrome. An input of about 0.5 to 1 ug of RNA was subjected to reverse transcription using random hexamers. A single record per CDR3 protein comes from TCRdb applying MiXCR to the immunoSEQ multiplex PCR reads. The sample shows approximately 190,000 distinct CDR3 sequences, approximately 94% of them seen only once. Sequenced sample: CD4+ T cells from PBMCs. These receptors all stem from a human donor in good health.

This clonotype was observed a handful of times. The V call is TRBV4-1, the J call TRBJ2-7; D may be TRBD2 (5 bases). The CDR3 has 13 residues. The germline V gene encodes CDR1 MGHRA and CDR2 YSYEKL. V lost 8 bases and J 6 bases, leaving 17 bases between the germline ends. Here the CDR3 reads CASLSGSGSEQYV. DNA for the CDR3: TGCGCCAGCCTATCGGGGAGCGGCAGCGAGCAGTACGTC.

DNA for the CDR3: TGTGCCAGCAGCCCCTCGGGCAGGCGAGGGGAGACCCAGTACTTC. Protein sequence: CASSPSGRRGETQYF. The V call is TRBV9, the J call TRBJ2-5; possibly TRBD2 for D (5 bases). V lost 4 bases to trimming and J lost 5 bases, with 18 bases between them. Looked up from germline, CDR1 is SGDLS and CDR2 is YYNGEE. The CDR3 is 15 amino acids.

The rearrangement links TRBV18 to TRBJ1-1, with 11 bases matching TRBD1. The CDR3 has 16 amino acids. Germline V gene data show CDR1 as KGHSH and CDR2 as LQKENI. V trimming: 0 bases; J trimming: 5 bases; junction bases outside the gene matches: 5. The CDR3 here is CASSPPRTGGSTEAFF. In DNA form, the CDR3 reads TGTGCCAGCTCACCACCCCGGACAGGGGGCAGTACTGAAGCTTTCTTT.

This chain joins TRBV7-3 and TRBJ2-3, with 9 bases matching TRBD2. In germline, CDR1 is SGHTA, CDR2 FQGTGA. The CDR3 has 16 amino acids. After removal of 5 bases from V and 8 bases from J, the junction contained 14 bases not matched to a gene. The CDR3 coding sequence is TGTGCCAGCAGCCTCTCCCCTAGCGGGATGGGGGGTACGCAGTATTTT. It encodes CASSLSPSGMGGTQYF.

The chain links TRBV7-9 to TRBJ1-1; 7 bases line up with TRBD1. Germline lookup yields CDR1 SEHNR and CDR2 FQNEAQ (reference sequence). The CDR3 covers 16 residues. V lost 2 bases and J lost 6; bases outside the gene matches: 12. The CDR3 loop is CASSLRRDRGEPEAFF. For the CDR3, the DNA is TGTGCCAGCAGCTTACGGAGGGACAGAGGGGAACCTGAAGCTTTCTTT. The full variable domain, in which reference TRBV7-9 and TRBJ1-1 provide the parts outside the CDR3, is DTGVSQNPRHKITKRGQNVTFRCDPISEHNRLYWYRQTLGQGPEFLTYFQNEAQLEKSRLLSDRFSAERPKGSFSTLEIQRTEQGDSAMYLCASSLRRDRGEPEAFFGQGTRLTVV.

This chain connects TRBV6-6 to TRBJ2-3; maybe TRBD2 (5 bases). Germline CDR1 is MNHNY and CDR2 is SVGAGI (reference sequence). The CDR3 covers 14 residues. V was cut by 5 bases and J by 1 base, with 10 bases left in between. DNA of the CDR3: TGTGCCAGCAGTCCCATGAGGGGCACAGATACGCAGTATTTT. The encoded protein is CASSPMRGTDTQYF.

The gene calls are TRBV29-1 and TRBJ1-2, with TRBD1 matching 7 bases. The CDR3 totals 14 residues. The germline V gene has CDR1 SQVTM and CDR2 ANQGSEA. V gave up 3 bases and J gave up 4 bases; unmatched junction bases: 8. In DNA, the CDR3 is TGCAGCGTTGACGGTGGAGGGGGCGGCTATGGCTACACCTTC. Protein product: CSVDGGGGGYGYTF.

The chain is built from TRBV11-2 and TRBJ1-1, with a tentative D call TRBD1 (6 bases). CDR1 is SGHAT, CDR2 FQNNGV, per germline. The CDR3 is 16 residues long. Trimming removed 3 bases from V and 6 bases from J, with 20 bases in between. The DNA of the CDR3 is TGTGCCAGCAGCTTGGAGGGGGGCAGACTTCATGCTGAAGCTTTCTTT. Translation gives CASSLEGGRLHAEAFF. Based on the CDR3 plus reference TRBV11-2 and TRBJ1-1, the full variable domain is EAGVAQSPRYKIIEKRQSVAFWCNPISGHATLYWYQQILGQGPKLLIQFQNNGVVDDSQLPKDRFSAERLKGVDSTLKIQPAKLEDSAVYLCASSLEGGRLHAEAFFGQGTRLTVV.

The rearrangement uses TRBV4-2 and TRBJ1-5, with D possibly TRBD1 on 5 matching bases. The V gene lost 1 base and the J gene lost 1 base, with 11 bases spanning the gap. In germline, CDR1 is LGHNA, CDR2 YNFKEQ. The CDR3 is 16 amino acids. CDR3 loop: CASSQGDLKSNQPQHF. CDR3 nucleotides: TGTGCCAGCAGCCAAGGGGACCTTAAAAGCAATCAGCCCCAGCATTTT.

This CDR3 reads CSARLAGAYNEQFF. Here the CDR3 DNA reads TGCAGTGCTCGACTAGCGGGGGCCTACAATGAGCAGTTCTTC. The chain carries TRBV20-1 and TRBJ2-1; 12 positions match TRBD2. The V gene's germline CDR1 is DFQATT and CDR2 SNEGSKA (reference sequence). J gave up 2 bases and V 5 bases, and 1 base lay outside the gene matches. The CDR3 spans 14 residues.

This chain uses TRBV28 with TRBJ2-3; TRBD1 matches at 9 bases. The CDR3 consists of 16 residues. V trimming: 4 bases; J trimming: 0 bases; junction bases outside the gene matches: 5. CDR1 is MDHEN and CDR2 is SYDVKM in the germline V gene. CDR3 sequence (DNA): TGTGCCAGCAGTTCCTACAGGGGGCTGAGCACAGATACGCAGTATTTT. This codes for CASSSYRGLSTDTQYF.

The chain combines TRBV29-1 with TRBJ2-2; 8 nucleotides line up with TRBD2. The CDR3 extends over 14 amino acids. Per germline, CDR1 SQVTM and CDR2 ANQGSEA. V lost 6 bases, J lost 5 bases, and 8 bases stayed unmatched. CDR3 amino acids: CSVTGGLRTGELFF. Here the CDR3 DNA reads TGCAGCGTCACGGGGGGGCTGAGAACCGGGGAGCTGTTTTTT.

CDR3 DNA: TGTGCCAGCAGCTTAGCTGAAGGGACCTACGAGCAGTACTTC. Translating it yields CASSLAEGTYEQYF. The J gene is TRBJ2-7, the V gene TRBV7-9; D unclear. The CDR3 has 14 amino acids. V gave up 0 bases and J gave up 2 bases, with 8 bases separating them. Germline V gives CDR1 SEHNR, CDR2 FQNEAQ (reference sequence).

The chain joins TRBV9 to TRBJ2-3; the match to TRBD2 covers 10 bases. J lost 2 bases, V lost 0 bases, and 6 bases had no gene match. This CDR3 has 17 residues. Germline loops: CDR1 SGDLS, CDR2 YYNGEE. The CDR3 loop reads CASSVEPSGGDTDTQYF. For the CDR3, the DNA is TGTGCCAGCAGCGTAGAGCCTAGCGGGGGAGACACAGATACGCAGTATTTT.

CDR3 nucleotide sequence: TGTGCCAGCAGTCCGGACAGCGCCCCCAATGAGCAGTTCTTC. Amino acids: CASSPDSAPNEQFF. The rearrangement joins TRBV12-3 or TRBV12-4 to TRBJ2-1; weak D call: TRBD1 (6 bases). This CDR3 contains 14 residues. V was pared by 5 bases and J by 6 bases, with 14 bases between.

In this sample, this clonotype turned up once. This chain links TRBV7-8 with TRBJ2-1; the D gene is possibly TRBD2 (7 bases). CDR3 length: 14 residues. Per the germline V gene, CDR1 is SGHVS and CDR2 is FQNEAQ. V was trimmed by 2 bases and J by 7 bases, leaving 12 bases between them. CDR3 DNA: TGTGCCAGCAGCTTAAAAGGGGGGGTGAATGAGCAGTTCTTC. Translation gives CASSLKGGVNEQFF.

The chain combines TRBV6-2 or TRBV6-3 with TRBJ2-5, with 10 bases matching TRBD2. V shed 7 bases and J 2 bases; nucleotides not matched to a gene: 22. The CDR3 runs 20 residues. Germline CDR1 is MNHEY and CDR2 is SVGEGT. The CDR3 coding sequence is TGTGCCAGCACCCCCGGAGGAGTTCTCACTAGCGGGGCCCATCAAGAGACCCAGTACTTC. It codes for CASTPGGVLTSGAHQETQYF.

The gene calls are TRBV7-2 and TRBJ1-4; the D gene is possibly TRBD1 (6 bases). Trimming left V 2 bases short and J 3 bases short, with 16 bases between. CDR3 length equals 17 residues. Germline values: CDR1 SGHTA, CDR2 FQGNSA. The CDR3 DNA is TGTGCCAGCAGCTTAATAGGGGGGCAAACGGCTAATGAAAAACTGTTTTTT. The encoded protein is CASSLIGGQTANEKLFF.

V gene TRBV6-1 combines with J gene TRBJ2-5; TRBD1 or TRBD2 may be the D gene (5 bases each). CDR1 is MNHNS, CDR2 SASEGT, per germline. The CDR3 runs to 16 residues. The V end was cut by 4 bases, the J end by 1 base, with 16 bases between. CDR3: CASSGGLTAFQETQYF. CDR3 DNA: TGTGCCAGCAGTGGGGGGTTAACAGCGTTCCAAGAGACCCAGTACTTC.

V and J are TRBV6-4 and TRBJ2-3, with D perhaps being TRBD1 or TRBD2 (5 bases each). The germline V gene has CDR1 MRHNA and CDR2 SNTAGT. The CDR3 has 12 amino acids. V was clipped by 7 bases and J by 10 bases, with 15 bases between them. The CDR3 reads CASTGTALAQYF. CDR3 coding DNA: TGTGCCAGCACCGGGACCGCTTTGGCGCAGTATTTT.

The V and J genes are TRBV28 and TRBJ1-3; D gene ambiguous. This CDR3 region has 11 residues. The germline V gene has CDR1 MDHEN and CDR2 SYDVKM. Trimming took off 5 bases at V and 5 bases at J, with 4 bases between the two ends. CDR3 DNA sequence: TGTGCCAGCAGTCGACGAAACACCATATATTTT. It encodes CASSRRNTIYF.

V usage is TRBV9 and J usage is TRBJ2-5; tentative D call: TRBD2 (6 bases). Germline CDR1 is SGDLS and CDR2 is YYNGEE. V was shortened by 3 bases and J by 5 bases, with 14 bases between the two germline ends. This CDR3 spans 14 amino acids. The CDR3 DNA reads as TGTGCCAGCAGCGAGAGAGGCGGGGCTGAGACCCAGTACTTC. It is translated as CASSERGGAETQYF. Based on the CDR3 plus reference TRBV9 and TRBJ2-5, the full variable domain is DSGVTQTPKHLITATGQRVTLRCSPRSGDLSVYWYQQSLDQGLQFLIQYYNGEERAKGNILERFSAQQFPDLHSELNLSSLELGDSALYFCASSERGGAETQYFGPGTRLLVL.

V gene TRBV20-1 combines with J gene TRBJ1-5; D is undetermined. Germline CDR1 DFQATT, CDR2 SNEGSKA (reference sequence). V lost 1 base and J 0 bases, leaving 10 bases between the germline ends. CDR3 size: 15 residues. CDR3 amino acids: CSARGGGRSNQPQHF. The CDR3 DNA is TGCAGTGCTAGAGGTGGAGGTCGTAGCAATCAGCCCCAGCATTTT.

This clonotype appeared a single time. The J gene is TRBJ1-2, the V gene TRBV5-6; D remains ambiguous. This CDR3 region has 13 residues. Trimming took 0 bases from V and 7 from J, leaving 10 bases between them. Germline V gene data show CDR1 as SGHDT and CDR2 as YYEEEE. As DNA, the CDR3 is TGTGCCAGCAGCTTGGGGGCCCTAGCTGGCTACACCTTC. It yields the protein CASSLGALAGYTF. The full variable domain, rest sourced from reference TRBV5-6 and TRBJ1-2, is DAGVTQSPTHLIKTRGQQVTLRCSPKSGHDTVSWYQQALGQGPQFIFQYYEEEERQRGNFPDRFSGHQFPNYSSELNVNALLLGDSALYLCASSLGALAGYTFGSGTRLTVV.

The V call is TRBV3-1, the J call TRBJ2-2; maybe TRBD1 (5 bases). Germline V gives CDR1 LGHDT, CDR2 YNNKEL (reference sequence). The germline V and J ends were trimmed by 0 bases and 2 bases, with 13 bases remaining between them. The CDR3 totals 17 residues. The CDR3 sequence is CASSQDGRVLNTGELFF. In DNA, the CDR3 is TGTGCCAGCAGCCAAGATGGCAGGGTACTAAACACCGGGGAGCTGTTTTTT.

J is TRBJ1-3 and V is TRBV12-3 or TRBV12-4; D is unresolved. This CDR3 spans 11 amino acids. Trimming left V 7 bases short and J 7 bases short, with 8 bases between. CDR3 loop: CASTKTNTIYF. DNA for the CDR3: TGTGCCAGCACCAAGACGAACACCATATATTTT.

The CDR3 coding sequence is TGTGCCAGCAGTAAACAGGGGGTCTCCTATAATTCACCCCTCCACTTT. The encoded protein is CASSKQGVSYNSPLHF. The chain has TRBV2 and TRBJ1-6, with 8 positions matching TRBD1. V was pared by 5 bases and J by 0 bases, with 3 bases of the junction left unmatched. The CDR3 is 16 amino acids. From germline, CDR1 is SNHLY and CDR2 FYNNEI.

V usage is TRBV9 and J usage is TRBJ2-5; D not resolved. This CDR3 has 15 amino acids. The germline V gene encodes CDR1 SGDLS and CDR2 YYNGEE. V was shortened by 0 bases and J by 0 bases, with 9 bases between the two germline ends. For the CDR3, the DNA is TGTGCCAGCAGCGTAGGTATGGGGTACCAAGAGACCCAGTACTTC. It encodes CASSVGMGYQETQYF.